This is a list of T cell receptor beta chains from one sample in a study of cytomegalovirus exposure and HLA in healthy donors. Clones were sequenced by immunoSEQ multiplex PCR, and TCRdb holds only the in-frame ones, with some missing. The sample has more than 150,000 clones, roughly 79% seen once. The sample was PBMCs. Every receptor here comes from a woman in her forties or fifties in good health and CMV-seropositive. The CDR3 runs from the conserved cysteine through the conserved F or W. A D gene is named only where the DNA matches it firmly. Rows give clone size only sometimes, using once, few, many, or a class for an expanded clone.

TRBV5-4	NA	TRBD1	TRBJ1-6	TGTGCCAGCAGCCAGGGACAGTATAATTCACCCCTCCACTTT	CASSQGQYNSPLHF
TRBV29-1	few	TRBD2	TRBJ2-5	TGCAGCGCCCGATCCGCGGGAGAAGAGACCCAGTACTTC	CSARSAGEETQYF
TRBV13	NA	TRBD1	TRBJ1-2	TGTGCCAGCAGCTTAAGGGACAGAACTAACTATGGCTACACCTTC	CASSLRDRTNYGYTF
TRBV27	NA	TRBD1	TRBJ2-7	TGTGCCAGCAGTCCGAAAACCGGGACAGCCTACGAGCAGTACTTC	CASSPKTGTAYEQYF
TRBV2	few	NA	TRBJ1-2	TGTGCCAGCAGTGAAGCGGAGGTCTCCTATGGCTACACCTTC	CASSEAEVSYGYTF
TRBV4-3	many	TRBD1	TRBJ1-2	TGCGCCAGCAGCCGAGACGCCGGGACAGCGAGCTATGGCTACACCTTC	CASSRDAGTASYGYTF
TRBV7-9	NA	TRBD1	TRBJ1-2	TGTGCCAGCAGCGCCGACAGGGCTGGCTACACCTTC	CASSADRAGYTF
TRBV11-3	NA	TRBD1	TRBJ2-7	TGTGCCAGCAGTACAGGGGCCTACGAGCAGTACTTC	CASSTGAYEQYF
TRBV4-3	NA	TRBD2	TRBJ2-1	TGCGCCAGCAGCCTCATGAGCGGGAGGCCAGACAATGAGCAGTTCTTC	CASSLMSGRPDNEQFF
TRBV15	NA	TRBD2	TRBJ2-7	TGTGCCACCAGCAGATGGGGGACTAACCTACCGGGCGAGCAGTACTTC	CATSRWGTNLPGEQYF
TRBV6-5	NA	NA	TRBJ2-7	TGTGCCAGCAGCACCTCGCAGGGGCAGTCCTACGAGCAGTACTTC	CASSTSQGQSYEQYF
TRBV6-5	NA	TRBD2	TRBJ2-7	TGTGCCAGCAGTTACCGGCGGGGGGCTGGGGAGCAGTACTTC	CASSYRRGAGEQYF
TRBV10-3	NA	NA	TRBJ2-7	TGTGCCATCAGTCGAACAGGGATCGGCTCCTACGAGCAGTACTTC	CAISRTGIGSYEQYF
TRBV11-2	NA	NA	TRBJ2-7	TGTGCCAGCAGCTTAATTAGGGTAGCGGACTACGAGCAGTACTTC	CASSLIRVADYEQYF
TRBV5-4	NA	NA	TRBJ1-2	TGTGCCAGCAGCTTGGGGCTAACAGAGGGCTATGGCTACACCTTC	CASSLGLTEGYGYTF
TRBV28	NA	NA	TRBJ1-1	TGTGCCAGCAGTACGATGGGGGGGGGCGGAGAAGCTTTCTTT	CASSTMGGGGEAFF
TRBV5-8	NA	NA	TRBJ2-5	TGTGCCAGCAGGAGGGACACCAATGGAAAAGAGACCCAGTACTTC	CASRRDTNGKETQYF
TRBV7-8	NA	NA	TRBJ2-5	TGTGCCAGCAGCTCCCTTTCAGGGACCCAGTACTTC	CASSSLSGTQYF
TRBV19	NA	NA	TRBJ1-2	TGTGCCAGTAGTATAGACCCTCAGTATGGCTACACCTTC	CASSIDPQYGYTF
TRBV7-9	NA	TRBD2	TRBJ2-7	TGTGCCAGCAGCCTAACTAGGGAGGGCGAGCAGTACTTC	CASSLTREGEQYF
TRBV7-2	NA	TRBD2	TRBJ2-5	TGTGCCAGCAGCCTCGACGGACTAGCGGGCCAAGAGACCCAGTACTTC	CASSLDGLAGQETQYF
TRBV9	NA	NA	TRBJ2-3	TGTGCCAGCAGCAGGGGAGATACGCAGTATTTT	CASSRGDTQYF
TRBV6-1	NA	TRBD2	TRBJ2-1	TGTGCCAGCAGGACTAGCGGGGCTACGGGGGAGCAGTTCTTC	CASRTSGATGEQFF
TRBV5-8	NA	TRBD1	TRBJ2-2	TGTGCCAGCAGCTTGGGGGGACAGACTACCGGGGAGCTGTTTTTT	CASSLGGQTTGELFF
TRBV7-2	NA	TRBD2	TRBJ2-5	TGTGCCAGCAGCTCACCCACTAGCGGGAGAGGAGGCCAAGAGACCCAGTACTTC	CASSSPTSGRGGQETQYF
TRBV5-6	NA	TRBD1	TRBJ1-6	TGTGCCAGCAGGTTGATGGGACAGGGTTATAATTCACCCCTCCACTTT	CASRLMGQGYNSPLHF
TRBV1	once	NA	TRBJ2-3	TGCACCAGCAGCCTTAGGACTAGCGCCACAGATACGCAGTATTTT	CTSSLRTSATDTQYF
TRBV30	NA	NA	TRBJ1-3	TGTGCCTGGAGTGTCGGCAGGCGCTCTGGAAACACCATATATTTT	CAWSVGRRSGNTIYF
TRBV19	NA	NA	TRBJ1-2	TGTGCCAGTAGTGGCCTACAGAGGGCTTGGGATGGCTACACCTTC	CASSGLQRAWDGYTF
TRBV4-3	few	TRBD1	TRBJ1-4	TGCGCCAGCAGCCAAGCCCGGACAGGGTCCAATGAAAAACTGTTTTTT	CASSQARTGSNEKLFF
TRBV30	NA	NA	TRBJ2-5	TGTGCCGCCCCATTTCTCGGGGAGACCCAGTACTTC	CAAPFLGETQYF
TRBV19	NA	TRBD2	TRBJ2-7	TGTGCCAGTAGTATAGAGGGCGGGGGGCGCTACGAGCAGTACTTC	CASSIEGGGRYEQYF
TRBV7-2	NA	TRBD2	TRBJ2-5	TGTGCCAGCAGCTTAGTAGCGGGAGGCAACTCCTTAGGAGAGACCCAGTACTTC	CASSLVAGGNSLGETQYF
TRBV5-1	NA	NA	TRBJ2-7	TGCGCCAGCAGCTTGGGGGGGGGACAGGCCTACGAGCAGTACTTC	CASSLGGGQAYEQYF
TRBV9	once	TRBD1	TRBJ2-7	TGTGCCAGCAGCGTAGGTGCGGGACAGGGTGCCTACGAGCAGTACTTC	CASSVGAGQGAYEQYF
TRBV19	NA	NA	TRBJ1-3	TGTGCCAGTAGGCCGAGAGGCCCAGGGTCAGGAAACACCATATATTTT	CASRPRGPGSGNTIYF
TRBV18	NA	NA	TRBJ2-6	TGTGCCAGCTCATCGACAGTCTCTGGGGCCAACGTCCTGACTTTC	CASSSTVSGANVLTF
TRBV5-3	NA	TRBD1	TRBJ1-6	TGTGCCAGAAGCTTGTGGGTGGGACAGGGGACCCGCTCCTATAATTCACCCCTCCACTTT	CARSLWVGQGTRSYNSPLHF
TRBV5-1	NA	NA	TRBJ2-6	TGCGCCAGCAGAGCAATCTCGACTGGGGCCAACGGCCTGACTTTC	CASRAISTGANGLTF
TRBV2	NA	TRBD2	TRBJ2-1	TGTGCCAGTGGGGTTCTAGCGGGAGCCTATGAGCAGTTCTTC	CASGVLAGAYEQFF
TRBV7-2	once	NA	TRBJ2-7	TGTGCCAGCAGCCTAGGAGGGGGGGCCTATACCATGGAGCAGTACTTC	CASSLGGGAYTMEQYF
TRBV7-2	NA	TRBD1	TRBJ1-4	TGTGCCAGCAGCCCCTGGGGCAGGGGGGATGAAAAACTGTTTTTT	CASSPWGRGDEKLFF
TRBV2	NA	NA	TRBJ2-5	TGTGCCAGCAGTGAAGGGGTAGCGTACGAGACCCAGTACTTC	CASSEGVAYETQYF
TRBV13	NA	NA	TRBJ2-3	TGTGCCAGCAGCTCCTTAGCGTTCTTGGGCACAGATACGCAGTATTTT	CASSSLAFLGTDTQYF
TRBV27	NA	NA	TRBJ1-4	TGTGCCAGCAGTCCTAGGGGTGCAACTAATGAAAAACTGTTTTTT	CASSPRGATNEKLFF
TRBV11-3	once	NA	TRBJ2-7	TGTGCCAGCAGTCGGACAGAAACCTACGAGCAGTACTTC	CASSRTETYEQYF
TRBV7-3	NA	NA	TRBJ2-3	TGTGCCAGCAGCGCTCAGGCAATTAGCGGCGGAAGCACAGATACGCAGTATTTT	CASSAQAISGGSTDTQYF
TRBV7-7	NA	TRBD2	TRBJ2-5	TGTGCTAGTAGCCACGGACTAGCGGGAGAGACAGAGACCCAGTACTTC	CASSHGLAGETETQYF
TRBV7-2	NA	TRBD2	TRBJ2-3	TGTGCCAGCAGAATGGCGGGAGGGAGGGGAAATACGCAGTATTTT	CASRMAGGRGNTQYF
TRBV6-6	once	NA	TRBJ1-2	TGTGCCAGCAGTCTTAGACAGCAGAACTATGGCTACACCTTC	CASSLRQQNYGYTF
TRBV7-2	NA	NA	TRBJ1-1	TGTGCCAGCAGCTTACCAGGGGTTTGGGACACTGAAGCTTTCTTT	CASSLPGVWDTEAFF